This T cell receptor beta chain was sequenced in a study of PD-L1 blockade in urothelial cancer. General study results and limits: Having blood TCR clonality under the median before treatment predicted better survival.

Only one count was recorded for this clone. Its matching antigen is unknown. Specified time point: pretreatment peripheral blood. The CDR3 consists of 15 residues. The junction had 7 bases not matched to a gene; V was cut back by 5 bases and J by 8 bases. From germline, CDR1 is SGHDT and CDR2 YYEEEE. Some clones are missing from TCRdb's copy, which holds only in-frame ones; the method was immunoSEQ multiplex PCR. This sample carries 45,000 to 55,000 clones, 79% of them seen once, and the ten largest clones take under 11%. Sequences were derived from PBMCs, sampled around atezolizumab (anti-PD-L1) treatment. This TCR came from a man aged 70-80 years with urothelial cancer. The genes are TRBV5-6 and TRBJ1-4; 12 nucleotides align to TRBD1. The CDR3 coding sequence is TGTGCCAGCAGTTGGAGGGACAGGGGGCAAGAAAAACTGTTTTTT. Protein sequence: CASSWRDRGQEKLFF.